Following are 13 T cell receptor beta chains from one sample sequenced in a study of blood T cell repertoires in COVID-19. Clones were read by immunoSEQ multiplex PCR, and TCRdb kept only the in-frame ones, dropping some. The sample has about 210,000 clones, around 91% seen once. Material for sequencing was peripheral blood. Receptor source: a woman aged 40 to 50 with acute or convalescent COVID-19.

The V and J genes are TRBV30 and TRBJ1-5; TRBD1 might be the D (6 bases). V was shortened by 0 bases and J by 5 bases, with 11 bases between the two germline ends. The germline V gene has CDR1 GTSNPN and CDR2 SVGIG (reference sequence). The CDR3 consists of 14 residues. CDR3 DNA sequence: TGTGCCTGGAGTGTGGGGGGGGCCGATCAGCCCCAGCATTTT. Translated: CAWSVGGADQPQHF.

The rearrangement uses TRBV11-2 and TRBJ1-1; D not certain. Germline V gene lookup returns CDR1 SGHAT and CDR2 FQNNGV. This CDR3 region has 15 residues. V gave up 4 bases and J gave up 3 bases, with 15 bases separating them. The DNA for the CDR3 is TGTGCCAGCAGCTACCCGGGGAGGTTTGACACTGAAGCTTTCTTT. Amino acids: CASSYPGRFDTEAFF.

The rearrangement links TRBV7-2 to TRBJ1-5, with a tentative D call TRBD1 (6 bases). This CDR3 region has 16 residues. Germline V gives CDR1 SGHTA, CDR2 FQGNSA. Trimming removed 1 base from V and 4 bases from J, with 14 bases in between. The CDR3 spells CASSLVQGTGNQPQHF. The CDR3, as DNA: TGTGCCAGCAGCTTAGTACAGGGAACTGGGAATCAGCCCCAGCATTTT.

The chain combines TRBV11-2 with TRBJ2-3; 9 bases align to TRBD1. This CDR3 region has 16 residues. Losses at the gene ends were 3 bases for V and 6 bases for J; bases not matched to a gene: 10. CDR1 is SGHAT, CDR2 FQNNGV, per germline. The CDR3 nucleotides are TGTGCCAGCAGCTTCGGATTACAGGGGGCGTTGGATACGCAGTATTTT. It specifies CASSFGLQGALDTQYF.

The CDR3 sequence is CASSLGLAGGDYGYTF. CDR3 sequence (DNA): TGTGCCAGCAGCTTAGGATTGGCAGGGGGAGACTATGGCTACACCTTC. The chain combines TRBV11-2 with TRBJ1-2; the match to TRBD1 covers 7 bases. Germline V gene lookup returns CDR1 SGHAT and CDR2 FQNNGV. The CDR3 loop spans 16 amino acids. Losses at the gene ends were 1 base for V and 3 bases for J; bases not matched to a gene: 8.

The chain combines TRBV19 with TRBJ1-1; 9 nucleotides line up with TRBD1. The germline CDR1 and CDR2 sequences are LNHDA and SQIVND (reference sequence). V lost 5 bases, J lost 0 bases, and 7 bases stayed unmatched. The CDR3 contains 16 residues. This chain's CDR3 is CASSARDRAMNTEAFF. The DNA for the CDR3 is TGTGCCAGTAGTGCCCGGGACAGGGCTATGAACACTGAAGCTTTCTTT.

The chain carries TRBV12-3 or TRBV12-4 and TRBJ2-1; D not certain. The CDR3 loop spans 12 amino acids. The germline V and J ends were trimmed by 3 bases and 10 bases, with 10 bases remaining between them. CDR3 amino acids: CASSFTPKEQFF. In DNA form, the CDR3 reads TGTGCCAGCAGTTTTACTCCAAAGGAGCAGTTCTTC.

V is TRBV7-9 and J is TRBJ2-3; 8 bases are a match to TRBD2. V dropped 5 bases and J dropped 2; count of bases not matched to a gene: 6. CDR1 and CDR2 (germline): SEHNR, FQNEAQ (reference sequence). The CDR3 length is 15 residues. DNA of the CDR3: TGTGCCAGCAGCCGATTAGCGGGGACCACAGATACGCAGTATTTT. Protein product: CASSRLAGTTDTQYF.

The chain employs TRBV19 and TRBJ2-5, with TRBD1 identical over 8 bases. V shed 4 bases, J shed 5 bases, and the junction held 9 bases outside the gene matches. CDR1 LNHDA and CDR2 SQIVND come from the germline V gene (reference sequence). The CDR3 extends over 15 amino acids. The CDR3 sequence: CASSTGQGAWETQYF. Written as DNA, the CDR3 is TGTGCCAGTAGTACGGGGCAGGGGGCGTGGGAGACCCAGTACTTC.

The CDR3 sequence: CASSLQGMGELFF. The CDR3 nucleotides read TGTGCCAGCAGTTTACAGGGTATGGGGGAGCTGTTTTTT. V is TRBV12-3 or TRBV12-4 and J is TRBJ2-2, with D possibly being TRBD1 (5 bases). The CDR3 has 13 amino acids. V shed 2 bases and J shed 8 bases, with 9 bases lying between them.

V is TRBV5-4 and J is TRBJ1-2, with a weak D call TRBD1 (6 bases). Trimming stripped 5 bases from V and 3 bases from J, with 17 bases between. The CDR3 is 15 residues long. Per germline, CDR1 SGHNT and CDR2 YYREEE (reference sequence). CDR3 bases: TGTGCCAGCAGACAAAGAGCGGGGGCGGACTATGGCTACACCTTC. Its translation is CASRQRAGADYGYTF.

The rearrangement uses TRBV7-9 and TRBJ1-6; D is ambiguous. V lost 7 bases, J lost 7 bases, and 17 bases lay in between. Germline loops: CDR1 SEHNR, CDR2 FQNEAQ (reference sequence). The CDR3 extends over 15 amino acids. As DNA, the CDR3 is TGTGCCAGCACCCCCAGCCAGACAAAAAATTCACCCCTCCACTTT. It encodes CASTPSQTKNSPLHF. Full variable domain (outside the CDR3, taken from reference TRBV7-9 and TRBJ1-6): DTGVSQNPRHKITKRGQNVTFRCDPISEHNRLYWYRQTLGQGPEFLTYFQNEAQLEKSRLLSDRFSAERPKGSFSTLEIQRTEQGDSAMYLCASTPSQTKNSPLHFGNGTRLTVT.

The chain couples TRBV19 to TRBJ1-6, with TRBD1 matching 7 bases. This CDR3 spans 17 amino acids. Trimming cost V 2 bases and J 4 bases; bases outside gene matches: 8. Per the germline V gene, CDR1 is LNHDA and CDR2 is SQIVND (reference sequence). CDR3 amino acids: CASSILQGKKYNSPLHF. Written as DNA, the CDR3 is TGTGCCAGTAGTATACTACAGGGGAAGAAATATAATTCACCCCTCCACTTT.